This TCR beta chain was sequenced in a study of T cells in Graves' hyperthyroidism and ophthalmopathy. The CDR3 has 16 residues. The V end was cut by 0 bases, the J end by 3 bases, with 15 bases between. The V gene's germline CDR1 is SGHAT and CDR2 FQNNGV. The TCR beta CDR3 regions underwent amplification using RNA transcripts as the source. A first-round RT-PCR of the TCR CDR3 used the HTBI primer set. TCRdb used MiXCR to reprocess the multiplex PCR reads, holding one entry per CDR3 protein. Of over 500,000 distinct CDR3 sequences in the sample, about 45% were seen once. As for this clonotype: What it recognizes is unknown.

The study's findings and limits: A 13 V-J signature model discriminated ophthalmopathy versus stable hyperthyroidism.

Sequencing was performed on peripheral blood or thyroid tissue (not recorded which). The receptor comes from an adult woman with Graves' disease, either hyperthyroidism or ophthalmopathy (not recorded which). The V and J genes are TRBV11-2 and TRBJ2-7; a weak D match, TRBD2 (6 bases). CDR3 protein: CASSLEYGGIGYEQYF. CDR3 DNA sequence: TGTGCCAGCAGCTTAGAATACGGCGGGATTGGCTACGAGCAGTACTTC. The full variable domain, rest sourced from reference TRBV11-2 and TRBJ2-7, is EAGVAQSPRYKIIEKRQSVAFWCNPISGHATLYWYQQILGQGPKLLIQFQNNGVVDDSQLPKDRFSAERLKGVDSTLKIQPAKLEDSAVYLCASSLEYGGIGYEQYFGPGTRLTVT.